The rows below give T cell receptor beta chains drawn from one sample of a study of metastatic and nonmetastatic thyroid tumors. TCRdb redid the clone calls on the PCR reads using MiXCR. Of under 40,000 clones in the sample, 17% are singletons; the top ten hold just under 7%. Sequencing was done on a sample of blood. These receptors were collected from a female donor with papillary thyroid cancer or a benign thyroid nodule (not recorded which). Some clones in this sample may be carry-over from other donors' samples. Both conserved end residues are part of each CDR3. The order of the fields is D gene, J gene, CDR3 length, V gene, clone size, CDR3 DNA, CDR3 protein. A D gene is named only where the DNA matches it firmly. The size field is filled for only some rows; it gives once, few, many or a size class.

TRBD2	TRBJ2-3	16	TRBV28	NA	TGTGCCACCAGCTCACGACTTAGCGGGAGCACAGATACGCAGTATTTT	CATSSRLSGSTDTQYF
TRBD1	TRBJ2-3	15	TRBV18	many	TGTGCCAGCTCACCACCGACAGGGGAGTGGGGTACGCAGTATTTT	CASSPPTGEWGTQYF
NA	TRBJ2-1	14	TRBV2	NA	TGTGCCAGCAACGTGGGGGGGCCGGTAAATGAGCAGTTCTTC	CASNVGGPVNEQFF
TRBD1	TRBJ1-1	15	TRBV4-3	many	TGCGCCAGCAGCGAGACAGGGCGGCCCAACACTGAAGCTTTCTTT	CASSETGRPNTEAFF
NA	TRBJ1-1	12	TRBV2	many	TGTGCCAGCACTCCGGGAAGGGGTGAAGCTTTCTTT	CASTPGRGEAFF
TRBD1	TRBJ2-1	14	TRBV6-4	many	TGTGCCAGCAGACAGGGGCCAGCCTACAATGAGCAGTTCTTC	CASRQGPAYNEQFF
TRBD2	TRBJ2-1	15	TRBV7-9	many	TGTGCCAGCAGCTCTAGCGGATCTTCATCCAATGAGCAGTTCTTC	CASSSSGSSSNEQFF
NA	TRBJ1-2	14	TRBV4-3	many	TGCGCCAGCGGGGGGGGGGCGCGGGGCTATGGCTACACCTTC	CASGGGARGYGYTF
NA	TRBJ1-6	15	TRBV20-1	many	TGCAGTGCTATCTTGGCCGGGACAACCAATTCACCCCTCCACTTT	CSAILAGTTNSPLHF
TRBD1	TRBJ2-2	15	TRBV5-4	many	TGTGCCAGCAGCGTAGCCGGGACAGACACCGGGGAGCTGTTTTTT	CASSVAGTDTGELFF
TRBD1	TRBJ2-7	14	TRBV25-1	many	TGTGCCAGCAGTGTGCGGGACAGGGTCGACGAGCAGTACTTC	CASSVRDRVDEQYF
TRBD2	TRBJ2-1	14	TRBV7-9	many	TGTGCCAGCAGCCCGGGACTAGATTACAATGAGCAGTTCTTC	CASSPGLDYNEQFF
NA	TRBJ1-1	14	TRBV7-8	NA	TGTGCCAGCAGCTTGTGGGGGGTGAACACTGAAGCTTTCTTT	CASSLWGVNTEAFF
TRBD1	TRBJ2-5	15	TRBV13	many	TGTGCCAGCAGCTTAAGGGGACAGATCCAAGAGACCCAGTACTTC	CASSLRGQIQETQYF
TRBD1	TRBJ1-1	14	TRBV6-1	many	TGTGCCAGCACCGGGACAGGGAGTGACACTGAAGCTTTCTTT	CASTGTGSDTEAFF
NA	TRBJ2-7	15	TRBV4-2	many	TGTGCCAGCAGCCAAGACTTGGGTGAGGGCTACGAGCAGTACTTC	CASSQDLGEGYEQYF
NA	TRBJ1-4	15	TRBV12-3/TRBV12-4	NA	TGTGCCAGCAGTCCCGCGTGTATAACTAATGAAAAACTGTTTTTT	CASSPACITNEKLFF
NA	TRBJ1-1	15	TRBV7-9	many	TGTGCCAGCAGCTTAGCAGGGACGGGGAACACTGAAGCTTTCTTT	CASSLAGTGNTEAFF
TRBD2	TRBJ2-3	15	TRBV11-2	NA	TGTGCCAGCAGCCATCGACCCCTCGGGGGGGTTACGCAATATTTT	CASSHRPLGGVTQYF
NA	TRBJ2-7	13	TRBV20-1	few	TGCAGTGCTAGAGAGCAGGAGCGGAGAAAGCAGTACTTC	CSAREQERRKQYF
TRBD1	TRBJ1-1	15	TRBV5-1	many	TGCGCCAGCAGCCCGGGACAGGGAGGGGTCACTGAAGCTTTCTTT	CASSPGQGGVTEAFF
TRBD1	TRBJ2-6	18	TRBV20-1	many	TGCAGTGCTAGAGTAACAGGGGGCGCGTTGTATGGGGCCAACGTCCTGACTTTC	CSARVTGGALYGANVLTF
TRBD1	TRBJ2-3	18	TRBV28	few	TGTGCCAGAAGTTTATACAACCGGGGCAGGGGGCGAGTAGATACGCAGTATTTT	CARSLYNRGRGRVDTQYF
TRBD2	TRBJ2-5	19	TRBV4-1	many	TGCGCCAGCAGCCATCCGGGACTAGCGGGAGGGCCGTTTAAGGAGACCCAGTACTTC	CASSHPGLAGGPFKETQYF
TRBD2	TRBJ2-5	14	TRBV27	many	TGTGCCAGCAGTGACCTGACTAGCAGGGAGACCCAGTACTTC	CASSDLTSRETQYF
NA	TRBJ2-3	12	TRBV6-2/TRBV6-3	many	TGTGCCAGCAGCTACGAAATAGATACGCAGTATTTT	CASSYEIDTQYF
NA	TRBJ2-7	12	TRBV20-1	medium-sized	TGCAGTGCAGTTCCGACGGGGCACGAGCAGTACTTC	CSAVPTGHEQYF
NA	TRBJ1-1	17	TRBV28	NA	TGTGCCAGCACCACCCCCTTAGGGTCCGAAAGGAACACCGAAGCTTTCTTT	CASTTPLGSERNTEAFF
NA	TRBJ1-6	15	TRBV7-2	many	TGTGCCAGCAGCTTAACCAGGGTGGAACAATCACCCCTCCACTTT	CASSLTRVEQSPLHF
NA	TRBJ2-3	13	TRBV6-1	many	TGTGCCAGCAGTCCCCCCGCAGTAGATACGCAGTATTTT	CASSPPAVDTQYF
NA	TRBJ2-3	15	TRBV9	NA	TGTGCCAGCAGCGTTGGAACCACCGACGTATATACGCAGTATTTT	CASSVGTTDVYTQYF
NA	TRBJ2-5	13	TRBV12-3/TRBV12-4	NA	TGTGCCAGCAGTTTCCGGGGAGGTGAGACCCAGTACTTC	CASSFRGGETQYF
TRBD2	TRBJ2-1	16	TRBV29-1	many	TGCAGCGTTGGGAGGATTTCCGGGACTAGATCCAATGAGCAGTTCTTC	CSVGRISGTRSNEQFF
NA	TRBJ1-1	13	TRBV30	NA	TGTGCCTGGAGTGGGACTGTCCACACTGAAGCTTTCTTT	CAWSGTVHTEAFF
NA	TRBJ1-2	12	TRBV19	NA	TGTGCCAGCGCCACGAAGGACTATGGCTACACCTTC	CASATKDYGYTF
NA	TRBJ2-3	14	TRBV5-1	NA	TGCGCCACCCGCCAGGGGGGAAGCACAGATACGCAGTATTTT	CATRQGGSTDTQYF
NA	TRBJ1-2	12	TRBV3-1	many	TGTGCCAGCAGTCGCTCGGAGGTTGGCTACACCTTC	CASSRSEVGYTF
NA	TRBJ1-5	12	TRBV27	many	TGTGCCAGCAGACAGGGCGGTCAGCCCCAGCATTTT	CASRQGGQPQHF
NA	TRBJ2-1	13	TRBV6-1	many	TGTGCCAGCAGCAAATTGGGATCCAATGAGCAGTTCTTC	CASSKLGSNEQFF
NA	TRBJ1-2	12	TRBV15	many	TGTGCCACCAGCGTACCAGGAAGCGGCTACACCTTC	CATSVPGSGYTF
NA	TRBJ1-1	16	TRBV18	NA	TGTGCCAGCTCACGGGAGACAGGAACCTCGAACACTGAAGCTTTCTTT	CASSRETGTSNTEAFF